The T cell receptor beta chain described here comes from a study of technical replicates of blood from several donors (dated by TCRdb to 2017 to 2019). Library prep was done by the immunoSEQ multiplex PCR assay. What TCRdb holds here is the immuneACCESS table cut down to in-frame rearrangements. Part of the clones is not present; checked against another copy, under half of the missing clones reflect an unresolved V gene, and the others are unexplained. The sample includes 30,000 to 40,000 clones, with around nine tenths observed a single time. Of the sample, roughly 4% falls within the top ten clones. Comments on this clone: Its specific antigen is unknown. No base qualities exist here, and no much larger clone lies one base off it.

Measured from the cysteine to the phenylalanine, the CDR3 is 13 residues long. Just CDR3 DNA is preserved here, 39 bases in frame from base 1. V is shortened by 8 bases, J by 9 bases, and the region joining them spans 17 bases. Sequences WSHSY (CDR1) and SAAADI (CDR2) are obtained from the germline V gene. The chain employs TRBV10-2 and TRBJ1-5; TRBD1 is a weak D gene call, 5 bases matching. The TCR sequence derives from a human donor in good health. Some clones in this sample may be carry-over from other donors' samples. The sequencing sample was made of PBMCs. The DNA sequence reads TGCGCCAGCGGAGACAGCCGCCAGACGCCCCAGCATTTT. This is translated as CASGDSRQTPQHF.